The 2 T cell receptor beta chains below all came from one sample that was sequenced in a study of T cells in localized non-small cell lung cancer. Produced via immunoSEQ multiplex PCR; TCRdb's table is partial and in-frame only. This sample has 70,000 to 90,000 clones, with 80% found just once. The sample was peripheral blood, taken before any cancer treatment. The source of these receptors is a female donor older than 55 with stage I lung adenocarcinoma.

V usage is TRBV4-3 and J usage is TRBJ1-2; D unclear. The germline gives CDR1 LGHNA, CDR2 YSLEER. The V gene lost 4 bases and the J gene lost 2 bases, with 20 bases spanning the gap. The CDR3 is 17 amino acids. The CDR3 sequence: CASSLNALDGRNYGYTF. Written as DNA, the CDR3 is TGCGCCAGCAGCCTCAACGCGCTCGACGGCAGAAACTATGGCTACACCTTC.

This chain joins TRBV6-6 and TRBJ2-7; D is perhaps TRBD1 (5 bases). Germline values: CDR1 MNHNY, CDR2 SVGAGI (reference sequence). The CDR3 loop spans 11 amino acids. V shed 2 bases and J shed 8 bases, with 7 bases lying between them. The CDR3 nucleotides are TGTGCCAGCAGTTACAGGGGTAAGCAGTACTTC. Its translation is CASSYRGKQYF.